One sample yielded the 16 T cell receptor beta chains listed below, sequenced in a study of blood T cell repertoires in COVID-19. Profiled with immunoSEQ multiplex PCR; TCRdb holds only in-frame clones, not every one. The sample shows under 30,000 clones, around nine tenths of them seen only once. Specimen: peripheral blood. Receptor source: a man aged 45-65 years with active COVID-19.

The chain couples TRBV14 to TRBJ2-7; 9 nucleotides align to TRBD1. The V and J ends lost 5 bases and 6 bases, in that order; junction bases with no gene match: 8. Germline V gene lookup returns CDR1 SGHDN and CDR2 FVKESK. The CDR3 has 14 amino acids. CDR3 sequence: CASSLGQGFSEQYF. The DNA of the CDR3 is TGTGCCAGCAGCTTAGGACAGGGGTTTTCCGAGCAGTACTTC.

This clone came up a few times. The chain joins TRBV5-1 to TRBJ2-1; TRBD2 matches 8 bases. V gave up 0 bases and J gave up 1 base; unmatched junction bases: 0. The CDR3 has 15 amino acids. CDR1 is SGHRS, CDR2 YFSETQ, per germline. DNA for the CDR3: TGCGCCAGCAGCTTGGGCGGGAGGTCCTACAATGAGCAGTTCTTC. Amino acid sequence: CASSLGGRSYNEQFF.

The chain joins TRBV7-2 to TRBJ2-7; TRBD1 matches at 12 bases. V gave up 4 bases and J gave up 2 bases; unmatched junction bases: 15. The CDR3 consists of 19 residues. CDR1 SGHTA and CDR2 FQGNSA come from the germline V gene. CDR3 DNA: TGTGCCAGCAGCTCTCCGGGACAGGGGGCGGGACTCCGTCCCTACGAGCAGTACTTC. Translated: CASSSPGQGAGLRPYEQYF. Supplemented by reference TRBV7-2 and TRBJ2-7, the full variable domain reads GAGVSQSPSNKVTEKGKDVELRCDPISGHTALYWYRQSLGQGLEFLIYFQGNSAPDKSGLPSDRFSAERTGGSVSTLTIQRTQQEDSAVYLCASSSPGQGAGLRPYEQYFGPGTRLTVT.

This chain joins TRBV3-1 (or the pseudogene TRBV3-2) and TRBJ2-1, with 7 bases matching TRBD1. The germline V gene encodes CDR1 LGHDT and CDR2 YNNKEL (reference sequence). CDR3 size: 15 residues. V dropped 3 bases and J dropped 5; count of bases not matched to a gene: 7. The CDR3 here is CASSHSGTAHNEQFF. In DNA, the CDR3 is TGTGCCAGCAGCCATTCCGGGACAGCTCACAATGAGCAGTTCTTC.

The V and J genes are TRBV28 and TRBJ1-6; a possible D gene is TRBD1 (6 bases). Trimming took off 3 bases at V and 7 bases at J, with 16 bases between the two ends. The CDR3 sequence is 16 residues long. Germline CDR1 is MDHEN and CDR2 is SYDVKM. CDR3 sequence (DNA): TGTGCCAGCAGTTTCGCAGGGGACACCCCAAATTCACCCCTCCACTTT. Translating gives CASSFAGDTPNSPLHF.

This rearrangement joins TRBV6-2 or TRBV6-3 to TRBJ2-1, with 14 bases matching TRBD2. The CDR3 extends over 13 amino acids. The germline V gene encodes CDR1 MNHEY and CDR2 SVGEGT. Trimming at V came to 5 bases and at J to 15 bases, leaving 6 bases not matched to a gene. The CDR3 is CASSRLAGGVLFF. The DNA for the CDR3 is TGTGCCAGCAGTCGACTAGCGGGAGGGGTTCTGTTCTTC.

The DNA for the CDR3 is TGTGCCAGCTCACGCGGACTAGCGGGAGGGGATGAGCAGTTCTTC. This sequence encodes CASSRGLAGGDEQFF. This sequence joins TRBV18 and TRBJ2-1, with 15 bases that match TRBD2. Trimming took 4 bases from V and 8 from J; bases not matched to a gene: 3. From germline, CDR1 is KGHSH and CDR2 LQKENI. The CDR3 is 15 residues long.

The chain carries TRBV29-1 and TRBJ2-1; D might be TRBD1 (6 bases). The CDR3 runs 11 residues. CDR1 and CDR2 from the germline V gene are SQVTM and ANQGSEA. V lost 4 bases and J 7 bases, leaving 8 bases between the germline ends. CDR3 DNA: TGCAGCGTTGGGGGGCCTAATGAGCAGTTCTTC. This gives the protein CSVGGPNEQFF.

J is TRBJ2-5 and V is TRBV24-1, with 10 nucleotides matching TRBD2. The trim removed 6 bases at V and 6 bases at J, leaving 9 bases unmatched. The germline V gene encodes CDR1 KGHDR and CDR2 SFDVKD. CDR3 length: 15 residues. CDR3 DNA sequence: TGTGCCACCAGTAAAAGCGGGGGGGCCGTGAAGACCCAGTACTTC. The encoded protein is CATSKSGGAVKTQYF.

The rearrangement uses TRBV5-6 and TRBJ2-7; D unresolved. The CDR3 covers 12 residues. The V end was cut by 2 bases, the J end by 0 bases, with 3 bases between. The germline CDR1 and CDR2 sequences are SGHDT and YYEEEE. DNA of the CDR3: TGTGCCAGCAGCTTCAGCTCCTACGAGCAGTACTTC. This codes for CASSFSSYEQYF.

V usage is TRBV7-3 and J usage is TRBJ2-3; TRBD2 matches 9 bases. Germline V gives CDR1 SGHTA, CDR2 FQGTGA. V dropped 1 base and J dropped 1; count of bases not matched to a gene: 0. This CDR3 region has 15 residues. CDR3 coding DNA: TGTGCCAGCAGCTTAAAGCGGGGGGGCACAGATACGCAGTATTTT. Translation: CASSLKRGGTDTQYF.

This clone has only a few counts. Within the sample, other DNA sequences also encode this same CDR3. The chain couples TRBV11-3 to TRBJ2-5; D possibly corresponds to TRBD1 (7 bases). The germline V and J ends were trimmed by 5 bases and 2 bases, with 15 bases remaining between them. Germline assignment: CDR1 SGHNT and CDR2 YENEEA. The CDR3 covers 15 residues. CDR3 DNA sequence: TGTGCCAGCAGCCCAGGGGGGACAGCTCAAGAGACCCAGTACTTC. Its protein product is CASSPGGTAQETQYF.

This chain joins TRBV29-1 and TRBJ2-3; D unresolved. V gave up 5 bases and J gave up 2 bases, with 2 bases separating them. The CDR3 has 10 residues. CDR1 is SQVTM, CDR2 ANQGSEA, per germline. The CDR3 loop reads CSVLTDTQYF. CDR3 in DNA: TGCAGCGTTCTCACAGATACGCAGTATTTT.

The chain couples TRBV18 to TRBJ1-6, with TRBD1 matching 10 bases. Unmatched junction bases numbered 2, after V lost 4 bases and J lost 8 bases. Germline loops: CDR1 KGHSH, CDR2 LQKENI. The CDR3 totals 14 residues. CDR3 protein: CASSLDRGDSPLHF. DNA of the CDR3: TGTGCCAGCTCACTGGACAGGGGGGATTCACCCCTCCACTTT.

The genes are TRBV6-5 and TRBJ2-7, with TRBD1 identical over 11 bases. The germline V gene encodes CDR1 MNHEY and CDR2 SVGAGI. The CDR3 is 16 amino acids. The trim removed 1 base at V and 0 bases at J, leaving 2 bases unmatched. The CDR3 here is CASSYYGTGGSYEQYF. In nucleotides, the CDR3 is TGTGCCAGCAGTTACTACGGGACAGGGGGCTCCTACGAGCAGTACTTC.

This chain joins TRBV11-2 and TRBJ1-4; the match to TRBD1 covers 7 bases. The V segment lost 5 bases and the J segment 11 bases; nucleotides outside the gene matches: 11. The CDR3 runs to 14 residues. Germline values: CDR1 SGHAT, CDR2 FQNNGV. DNA for the CDR3: TGTGCCAGCAGCACTTGGACAGGCTCGGGGAAACTGTTTTTT. This codes for CASSTWTGSGKLFF.